This T cell receptor beta chain was sequenced during a study of cytomegalovirus exposure and HLA in healthy donors. This PCR relied on a set of 60 Vbeta primers and 13 Jbeta primers. Produced via immunoSEQ multiplex PCR; TCRdb's table is partial and in-frame only. This sample yields under 200,000 clones, of which 80% to 85% are seen a single time; around 0.97% belongs to the top ten. Findings of the study overall: A previous analysis found most TCR beta V segments productive roughly 87% or roughly 30% of the time.

The CDR3 consists of 17 residues. Germline V lookup: CDR1 MNHNS, CDR2 SASEGT. The germline V and J ends were trimmed by 1 base and 0 bases, with 10 bases remaining between them. Points on this clone: Its specificity is unknown.

The clonotype originates from a man younger than 45 in good health and CMV-seronegative. The genes are TRBV6-1 and TRBJ1-6; weak D call: TRBD1 (6 bases). Sequencing used PBMCs. CDR3 protein: CASSEEDRSSYNSPLHF. CDR3 sequence (DNA): TGTGCCAGCAGTGAAGAAGACAGGAGCTCCTATAATTCACCCCTCCACTTT.